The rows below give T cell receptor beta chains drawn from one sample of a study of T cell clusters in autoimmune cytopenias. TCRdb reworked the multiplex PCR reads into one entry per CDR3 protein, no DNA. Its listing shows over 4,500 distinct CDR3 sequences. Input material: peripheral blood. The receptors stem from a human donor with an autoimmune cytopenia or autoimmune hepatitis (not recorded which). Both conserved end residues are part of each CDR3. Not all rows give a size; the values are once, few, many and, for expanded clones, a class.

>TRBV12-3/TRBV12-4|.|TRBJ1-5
CASSLRYNQPQHF
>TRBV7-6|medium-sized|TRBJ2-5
CASSLGGGETQYF
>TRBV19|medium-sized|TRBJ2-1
CASSIGEASYNEQFF
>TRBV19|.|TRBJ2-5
CASSIRDRGRETQYF
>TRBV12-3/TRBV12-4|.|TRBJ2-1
CASSFAGRYNEQFF
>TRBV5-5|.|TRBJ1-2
CASSLTGQGSYGYTF
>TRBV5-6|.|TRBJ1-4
CASSPRPGFGTNEKLFF
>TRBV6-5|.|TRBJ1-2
CASSYRPGPIYGYTF
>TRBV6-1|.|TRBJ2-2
CASSTTRGGFPGELFF
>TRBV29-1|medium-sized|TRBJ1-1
CSVGDRVTEAFF
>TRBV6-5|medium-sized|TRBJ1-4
CASSPGHSSTNEKLFF
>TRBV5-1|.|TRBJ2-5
CASSPGLGQTQYF
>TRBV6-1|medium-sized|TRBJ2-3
CASSEALQSSTDTQYF
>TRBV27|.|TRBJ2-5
CASRTSGRPHQTQYF
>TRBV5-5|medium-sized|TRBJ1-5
CASSQTGGQPQHF
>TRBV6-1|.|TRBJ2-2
CASLYGQNAGELFF
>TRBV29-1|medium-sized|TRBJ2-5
CSAGSRETQYF
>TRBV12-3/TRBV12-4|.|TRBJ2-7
CASSSRPPGTVYYEQYF
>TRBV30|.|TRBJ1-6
CAWSGRVAYNSPLHF
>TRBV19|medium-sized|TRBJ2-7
CASSFRGTGGVEQYF
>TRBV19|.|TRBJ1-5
CASMEVGAGNQPQHF
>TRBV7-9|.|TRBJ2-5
CASRQLDETQYF
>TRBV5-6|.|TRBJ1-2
CASSLQVYGYTF
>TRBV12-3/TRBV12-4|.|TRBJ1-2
CASSFEGMGYTF
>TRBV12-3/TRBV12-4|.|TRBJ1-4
CASSFVRGREKLFF
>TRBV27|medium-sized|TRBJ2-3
CASSLPGRGTDTQYF
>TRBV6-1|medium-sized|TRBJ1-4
CASRWTGEEKLFF
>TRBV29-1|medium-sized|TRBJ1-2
CSVEDGGRGTVNYGYTF
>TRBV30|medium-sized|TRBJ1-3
CAWKKAGNTIYF
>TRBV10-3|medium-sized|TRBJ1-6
CAISEAEGSNSPLHF
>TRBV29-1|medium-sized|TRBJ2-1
CSVDGTGVNEQFF
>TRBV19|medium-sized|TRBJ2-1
CASSYTSPTNNEQFF
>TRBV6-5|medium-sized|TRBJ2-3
CASSYSSGIRTDTQYF
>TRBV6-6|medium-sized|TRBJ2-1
CASSRTSGGGSSYNEQFF
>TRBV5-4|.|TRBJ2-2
CASSLGGTSGAGELFF
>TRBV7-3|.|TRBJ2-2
CASSQLAGGLNTGELFF
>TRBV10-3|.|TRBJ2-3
CAISAGLAGEADTQYF
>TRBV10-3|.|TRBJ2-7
CAISDGVYEQYF
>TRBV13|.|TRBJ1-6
CASSSGQGVSPLHF
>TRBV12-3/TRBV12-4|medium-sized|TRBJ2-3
CASNLLSDTQYF
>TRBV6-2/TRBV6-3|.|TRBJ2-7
CASSYGERGALEFEQYF
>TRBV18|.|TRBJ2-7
CASSPPVGTRVGYEQYF